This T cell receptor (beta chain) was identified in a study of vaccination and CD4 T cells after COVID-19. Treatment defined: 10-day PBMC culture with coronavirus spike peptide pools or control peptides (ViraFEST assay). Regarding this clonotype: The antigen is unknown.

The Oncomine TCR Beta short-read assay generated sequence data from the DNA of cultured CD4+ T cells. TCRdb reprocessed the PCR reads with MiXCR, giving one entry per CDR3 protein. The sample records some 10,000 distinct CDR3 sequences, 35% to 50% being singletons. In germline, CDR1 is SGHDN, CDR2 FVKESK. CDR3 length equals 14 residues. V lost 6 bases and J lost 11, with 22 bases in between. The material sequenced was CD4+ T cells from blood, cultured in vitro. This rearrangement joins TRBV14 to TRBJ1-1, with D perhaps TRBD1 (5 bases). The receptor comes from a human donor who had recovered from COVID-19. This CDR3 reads CASRDNRAQTRAFF. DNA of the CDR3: TGTGCCAGCAGGGACAATAGGGCTCAAACCCGGGCTTTCTTT.